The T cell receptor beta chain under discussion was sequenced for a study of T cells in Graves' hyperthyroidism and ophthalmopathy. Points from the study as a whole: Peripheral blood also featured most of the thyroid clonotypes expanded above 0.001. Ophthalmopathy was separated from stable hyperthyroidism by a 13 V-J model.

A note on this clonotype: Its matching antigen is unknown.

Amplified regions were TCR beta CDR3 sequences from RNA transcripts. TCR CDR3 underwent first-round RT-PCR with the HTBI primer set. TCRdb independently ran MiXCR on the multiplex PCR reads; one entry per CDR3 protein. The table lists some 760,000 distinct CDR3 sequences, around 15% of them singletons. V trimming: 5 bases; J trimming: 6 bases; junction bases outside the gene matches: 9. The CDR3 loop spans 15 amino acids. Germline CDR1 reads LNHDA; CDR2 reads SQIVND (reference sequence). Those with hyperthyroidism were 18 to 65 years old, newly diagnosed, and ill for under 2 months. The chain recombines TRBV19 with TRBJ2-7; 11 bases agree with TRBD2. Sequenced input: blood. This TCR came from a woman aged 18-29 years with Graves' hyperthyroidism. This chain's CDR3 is CASSLTSGRNGEQYF. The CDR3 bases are TGTGCCAGTAGTCTCACTAGCGGGAGAAACGGCGAGCAGTACTTC.